This T cell receptor beta chain comes out of a study of blood T cell repertoires in COVID-19. Measured with immunoSEQ multiplex PCR; TCRdb has only the in-frame clones, and not every one. The top ten hold roughly 20% of the sample, which has roughly 180,000 clones, around 82% seen once. Germline V CDR1 and CDR2: SGHVS, FNYEAQ. This CDR3 has 13 amino acids. V was trimmed by 0 bases and J by 6 bases, leaving 9 bases between them. The chain uses TRBV7-6 and TRBJ2-7; D is perhaps TRBD2 (6 bases). This TCR was sampled from a man in his sixties who had recovered from COVID-19. Sequencing was performed on PBMCs or T cells enriched from blood (not recorded which). CDR3 DNA sequence: TGTGCCAGCAGCTTAGCGAGCGGGCTCGAGCAGTACTTC. It codes for CASSLASGLEQYF.